This T cell receptor beta chain stems from a study of neurological immune-mediated disorders (dated by TCRdb to between 2018 and 2021). Turning to the overall study: Of the approximately 34 multiple sclerosis patients, 31 had relapsing-remitting MS and 3 had secondary progressive MS. The cohort comprised 68 subjects: 15 or so HAM/TSP patients, around 35 multiple sclerosis patients and 20 healthy controls. Longitudinal samples, technical triplicates and paired sorted CD4+ and CD8+ T-cell subsets, alongside PBMC samples, were included among the roughly 96 TCR-beta libraries. Peripheral blood TCR-beta repertoires from patients with HTLV-I-associated myelopathy (HAM/TSP), patients with multiple sclerosis, and healthy controls were compared in the study using UMI-based sequencing. General study outcomes and caveats: Across subjects, expanded clones never shared an identical CDR3 amino acid sequence, which suggests that the TCR-beta repertoires in every group were private. No association of the MS cluster with clinical or MRI features was observed, and the need for larger cohorts was stated by the authors. TCR clonal expansion was highest in HAM/TSP patients and lowest in MS patients, with MS patients falling below even healthy controls. Repertoires from 18 of 34 MS patients were grouped by phylogenetic analysis into a cluster of related CDR3 sequences, suggesting a possible repertoire-level signature.

Including the terminal cysteine and phenylalanine, the CDR3 comprises 15 residues. Here the CDR3 DNA is all that survives: 45 bases in frame from base 1. CDR1 and CDR2, looked up from the germline V gene (reference sequence), are DFQATT and SNEGSKA. Relative to germline, V is missing 6 bases and J is missing 1 base, with 10 bases of the junction outside any gene match. This clonotype was seen many times. No cognate antigen has been identified for it. No base quality values were provided; no much bigger clone lies one nucleotide off. cDNA was synthesized by template-switch 5'RACE using a primer carrying a 10-nucleotide random unique molecular identifier by which each TCR transcript was tagged. Every sequencing run covered 15-18 subjects and yielded more than 180 million TCR-beta sequences. Total RNA was extracted with the RNeasy kit. The KAPA Real-time Library Amplification kit was used to amplify TCR-beta VDJ regions with primers targeting the TCR constant region and the 5'RACE anchor. A first PCR added sample indexes and Illumina adaptors, after which a second PCR increased the library yield. After Ampure bead purification, the TCR product of roughly 650 bp was size-selected on a 2% E-gel SizeSelection system. Before pooling, libraries had their quality checked on a Bioanalyzer, their concentration measured with Qubit, and their quantity determined with the Kapa Library Quantification kit. An Illumina HiSeq 2500 sequenced the libraries paired-end 2 x 150 bp. To increase sequence diversity, about 24-32% phiX was spiked into each library pool. In the original analysis: The UMI-based MiGEC pipeline processed quality-filtered reads and removed over 85% of raw TCR sequences during error correction. VDJ genes were aligned to IMGT germline references, and clonotypes were defined by unique CDR3 amino acid sequence plus V-J genes. Clonal expansion, Shannon diversity and CDR3 relatedness were evaluated with VDJtools (CalcPairwiseDistances, ClusterSamples), while phylogenetic trees were built in CLCbio workbench. Clones with at least 8 unique UMIs were defined as expanded, with this threshold being based on coefficient-of-variation modelling across technical triplicates. The public reads were reanalyzed by TCRdb: fastp trimming at Q25, MiXCR alignment, in-frame beta chains only. When rows share a CDR3 protein, they turn into one entry using the most common DNA and genes. These V and J calls originate from TCRdb's pipeline instead of the authors' own analysis. The sample includes under 60,000 distinct CDR3 sequences, with over 4.5% observed a single time. The top ten clones comprise less than 1.5% of the sample.

For the sorted-subset TCR libraries, the starting material was over 950,000 sorted CD4+ or CD8+ T cells. The multiple sclerosis patients were enrolled in a US clinical protocol that evaluated disease progression with magnetic resonance imaging. Peripheral blood was subjected to Ficoll-Hypaque density gradient centrifugation to isolate PBMCs, which were then cryopreserved in liquid nitrogen. The study also sequenced paired sorted CD4+ and CD8+ subsets from healthy controls, HAM/TSP patients and MS patients. Rearrangement joined TRBV20-1 to TRBJ2-7; 9 central bases correspond to TRBD1. This sequence was found in a young woman with multiple sclerosis. Sequencing input: CD4+ T cells from blood. The CDR3 amino acid sequence is: CSAWDRDRASYEQYF. The DNA reads as follows: TGCAGTGCGTGGGACCGGGACAGGGCGTCCTACGAGCAGTACTTC.